This T cell receptor (beta chain) emerged from a study of CD8 T cells in Susac syndrome. An input of 0.5 to 1 ug of RNA was subjected to reverse transcription using random hexamers. Amplification of TCR beta CDR3 by immunoSEQ multiplex PCR spanned 54 Vbeta and 13 Jbeta. Each CDR3 protein is one row after TCRdb ran MiXCR on the immunoSEQ multiplex PCR reads. The data show roughly 110,000 distinct CDR3 sequences, about nine tenths seen once. This CDR3 has 15 amino acids. V trimming: 1 base; J trimming: 5 bases; junction bases outside the gene matches: 7. Sequencing targeted TCR beta in T cells from blood (CD8+ and CD4+).

This receptor was taken from a human donor in good health. The rearrangement links TRBV12-3 or TRBV12-4 to TRBJ2-5, with 7 bases fitting TRBD1. The sample was CD4+ T cells from PBMCs. The CDR3 DNA follows: TGTGCCAGCAGTTTAGAGGGGGCGGTAGGGGAGACCCAGTACTTC. Translated, it gives CASSLEGAVGETQYF.